Listed below are T cell receptor beta chains from one sample, sequenced in a study of CD8 T cells in Susac syndrome. Using its own MiXCR run on the immunoSEQ multiplex PCR reads, TCRdb lists one record per CDR3 protein. The sample gives about 100,000 distinct CDR3 sequences, 95% of which show up once; less than 0.35% is in the top ten. Sequenced sample: CD8+ T cells from PBMCs. The receptors stem from a human donor with Susac syndrome. CDR3s include the opening cysteine and the closing phenylalanine or tryptophan. The D gene is left open where the match is weak. Clone size is not always given. Where it is, it says once, few, many or a class for expanded clones.

TRBJ2-7	TRBV29-1	once	TRBD1	TGCAGCGCGCTGACAGGGGGCTCTTACGAGCAGTACTTC	CSALTGGSYEQYF
TRBJ1-1	TRBV6-5	.	TRBD1	TGTGCCAGCAGTTACGTGACAGGGAGGTACACTGAAGCTTTCTTT	CASSYVTGRYTEAFF
TRBJ2-7	TRBV20-1	once	.	TGCAGTGCTAGGGCCCGGACAGATTACGAGCAGTACTTC	CSARARTDYEQYF
TRBJ2-5	TRBV20-1	once	.	TGCAGTGCTACGATCGGGGCCGGCATGGGGGAGACCCAGTACTTC	CSATIGAGMGETQYF
TRBJ2-1	TRBV28	.	.	TGTGCCAGCGGGGATGCCAGGGCAAGAGCCAATGAGCAGTTCTTC	CASGDARARANEQFF
TRBJ2-7	TRBV28	.	.	TGTGCCAGCAGTCCCCTCGGGGCTTACGAGCAGTACTTC	CASSPLGAYEQYF
TRBJ2-7	TRBV20-1	.	.	TGCAGTGCTAGAGACGGGCTTATTGAGCAGTACTTC	CSARDGLIEQYF
TRBJ2-7	TRBV19	.	.	TGTGCCAGTAGTTCCAGCCGGGAGCAGTACTTC	CASSSSREQYF
TRBJ2-7	TRBV20-1	once	.	TGCAGTGCTAGACAGTCCTACGAGCAGTACTTC	CSARQSYEQYF
TRBJ1-1	TRBV5-1	.	TRBD1	TGCGCCAGCACCATACCCCCACGGGACAGGAACACTGAAGCTTTCTTT	CASTIPPRDRNTEAFF
TRBJ2-1	TRBV9	.	.	TGTGCCAGCAGCGCCCGTAGCCCCACGGAGGAGCGGTCAATCGATGAGCAGTTCTTC	CASSARSPTEERSIDEQFF
TRBJ2-1	TRBV5-1	.	TRBD2	TGCGCCAGCAGCTTCTCTAGCGGGGGGGCCTACAATGAGCAGTTCTTC	CASSFSSGGAYNEQFF
TRBJ2-1	TRBV14	.	TRBD2	TGTGCCAGCAGCCAAGCGGTAGCGGGGTACAATGAGCAGTTCTTC	CASSQAVAGYNEQFF
TRBJ2-7	TRBV20-1	once	TRBD1	TGCAGTGCTAGCGACAGGGGAAGCTCCTACGAGCAGTACTTC	CSASDRGSSYEQYF
TRBJ2-7	TRBV2	.	.	TGTGCCAGCAGTACGGACGGAGGAGGGGGACCTTCCTACGAGCAGTACTTC	CASSTDGGGGPSYEQYF
TRBJ1-1	TRBV6-2/TRBV6-3	.	TRBD1	TGTGCCAGCAGTTACCAGACAGGGGGGCTGAACACTGAAGCTTTCTTT	CASSYQTGGLNTEAFF
TRBJ2-5	TRBV6-6	.	.	TGTGCCAGCATATATCGTGAGACCCAGTACTTC	CASIYRETQYF
TRBJ2-1	TRBV5-1	once	.	TGCGCCAGCAGCTTCGGTCAGATCGACAATGAGCAGTTCTTC	CASSFGQIDNEQFF
TRBJ1-5	TRBV12-5	once	.	TGTGCTAGTGGTTTTTTGCCAGACAGTTATAGCAATCAGCCCCAGCATTTT	CASGFLPDSYSNQPQHF
TRBJ2-3	TRBV12-3/TRBV12-4	.	.	TGTGCCAGCAGTTCCGGGTCAAAAGGGGCAGATACGCAGTATTTT	CASSSGSKGADTQYF
TRBJ2-3	TRBV19	.	.	TGTGCCGCCGGAGATACGCAGTATTTT	CAAGDTQYF
TRBJ2-1	TRBV7-2	.	.	TGTGCCAGCACGGTCGGCGGCTCCTACAATGAGCAGTTCTTC	CASTVGGSYNEQFF
TRBJ2-3	TRBV9	.	.	TGTGCCAGCAGCGAGGAGCCAGGATATAGCACAGATACGCAGTATTTT	CASSEEPGYSTDTQYF
TRBJ1-1	TRBV12-3/TRBV12-4	.	.	TGTGCCAGCAGCGGGGCAGGGCCTTTGAACACTGAAGCTTTCTTT	CASSGAGPLNTEAFF
TRBJ1-1	TRBV4-1	.	.	TGCGCCAGCAGCCAAGTTGGCGGGGCTCCGACTGAAGCTTTCTTT	CASSQVGGAPTEAFF
TRBJ2-3	TRBV27	.	TRBD1	TGTGCCAGCAGTTTATCGGGTGCAGGGGGCGAGGATACGCAGTATTTT	CASSLSGAGGEDTQYF
TRBJ2-7	TRBV7-9	.	.	TGTGCCAGCGTGGGGGGAGGAAAATACGAGCAGTACTTC	CASVGGGKYEQYF
TRBJ1-2	TRBV10-1	.	TRBD1	TGCGCCAGCGCACCCGGGACAGGGATCTATGGCTACACCTTC	CASAPGTGIYGYTF
TRBJ1-1	TRBV2	.	TRBD1	TGTGCCAGCAGTCAGGACAGGTCGTTTGCTTTCTTT	CASSQDRSFAFF